The clone carrying this T cell receptor (beta chain) has a count of ten or more. Its antigen is not known. The team produced cDNA through 5'RACE using 10-nucleotide random UMIs. TCRdb reprocessed the 5' RACE reads with MiXCR, giving one entry per CDR3 protein. The sample lists around 64,000 distinct CDR3 sequences, 3.2% occurring once. CDR1 and CDR2 (germline): MNHEY, SVGEGT. The CDR3 runs to 13 residues. V was clipped by 7 bases and J by 9 bases, with 16 bases between them. The unsorted libraries originated from 2 million PBMCs kept at -80 C. This specimen comes from a study of neurological immune-mediated disorders. Study-wide results and caveats: Any association between clinical or MRI features and the multiple sclerosis repertoire cluster was absent.

The chain carries TRBV6-2 or TRBV6-3 and TRBJ2-1; no clear D gene. The sample consisted of PBMCs. The sequence derives from a woman aged 50 to 60 with multiple sclerosis. CDR3 bases: TGTGCCAGCACCGACGTCCCCGGCGGTGAGCAGTTCTTC. Translation: CASTDVPGGEQFF.